Described below is a single T cell receptor (beta chain) sequence and its context. Its antigen is currently unknown. The data were produced by immunoSEQ multiplex PCR, yet TCRdb's version contains in-frame clones alone and is incomplete. This table has hundreds of thousands of clones, 75% to 90% appearing once. The data were taken from a study of cytomegalovirus exposure and HLA in healthy donors. Study observations and caveats: According to reports, the classifier identified cytomegalovirus status with high specificity and sensitivity. Among TCR sequences, most were rare, though some public TCRs appeared in many donors.

This CDR3 has 17 residues. Trimming at V came to 1 base and at J to 2 bases, leaving 10 bases not matched to a gene. The germline V gene has CDR1 LNHNV and CDR2 YYDKDF (reference sequence). The receptor was derived from a young woman in good health and CMV-seropositive. The V call is TRBV15, the J call TRBJ1-2, with TRBD1 identical over 7 bases. Sequenced input: PBMCs. In DNA form, the CDR3 reads TGTGCCACCAGCAGAGGGACACAGGGGAAGGGGAACTATGGCTACACCTTC. Protein product: CATSRGTQGKGNYGYTF.